A single sample is the source of the 15 T cell receptor beta chains below, sequenced in a study of beta chain features in type 1 diabetes. Study outcomes and limitations: The study found moderately but significantly shorter TCRB CDR3s in all four CD4+ subsets of Type 1 diabetes patients.

The entirety of the isolated RNA underwent reverse transcription, so expressed TCRB transcripts were sequenced. Assay used: immunoSEQ multiplex PCR; TCRdb lists only in-frame clones, some missing. The sample has around 690,000 clones, approximately 13% seen once. For these receptors, no antigen is known. The material sequenced was naive CD4+ T cells from blood. Every receptor here comes from a man between 25 and 39 years old with type 1 diabetes.

The V and J genes are TRBV6-1 and TRBJ2-4; TRBD2 is a possible D gene (6 bases). CDR1 and CDR2 (germline): MNHNS, SASEGT. CDR3 length: 15 residues. V was clipped by 3 bases and J by 0 bases, with 9 bases between them. In DNA form, the CDR3 reads TGTGCCAGCAGTGACGGGAGCGAAGCCAAAAACATTCAGTACTTC. This encodes CASSDGSEAKNIQYF.

This clone was seen more than once but under ten times. This chain links TRBV4-3 with TRBJ2-5; D unresolved. Germline assignment: CDR1 LGHNA and CDR2 YSLEER. V lost 2 bases and J lost 5, with 18 bases in between. The CDR3 spans 16 residues. The CDR3 is CASSQTQGISGETQYF. As DNA, the CDR3 is TGCGCCAGCAGCCAAACCCAAGGGATTTCTGGGGAGACCCAGTACTTC.

This clone was detected only a few times. V is TRBV13 and J is TRBJ1-1; TRBD1 aligns across 8 bases. The CDR3 contains 17 residues. Germline trimming cut 6 bases from V and 5 bases from J; bases unmatched to any gene: 17. Germline CDR1 reads PRHDT; CDR2 reads FYEKMQ (reference sequence). The DNA for the CDR3 is TGTGCCAGCAGTCTAAGATCCCTAGGACAGGGAGGAACTGAAGCTTTCTTT. Protein sequence: CASSLRSLGQGGTEAFF.

The chain couples TRBV14 to TRBJ1-3; D is unresolved. The CDR3 sequence is 16 residues long. The germline V gene has CDR1 SGHDN and CDR2 FVKESK. Between the trimmed V and J ends, which lost 1 base and 2 bases, there was a span of 12 bases. CDR3: CASSQGFQRAGNTIYF. The CDR3, as DNA: TGTGCCAGCAGCCAAGGCTTTCAAAGGGCTGGAAACACCATATATTTT.

The sample holds a few counts of this clone. Other DNA sequences within the sample encode an identical CDR3. The chain couples TRBV5-1 to TRBJ2-5, with a weak D call TRBD1 (6 bases). CDR1 SGHRS and CDR2 YFSETQ come from the germline V gene. Trimming removed 1 base at V and 5 bases at J, with 12 bases between. This CDR3 has 14 amino acids. CDR3 sequence (DNA): TGCGCCAGCAGCTTGTCAGGGGTAGGCGAGACCCAGTACTTC. The encoded protein is CASSLSGVGETQYF.

In this sample, this clone turned up a few times. The V gene is TRBV9, the J gene TRBJ1-1; D remains unclear. The CDR3 consists of 14 residues. V lost 2 bases and J lost 1, with 9 bases in between. The V gene's germline CDR1 is SGDLS and CDR2 YYNGEE. The CDR3 is CASSVAQWNTEAFF. The CDR3 nucleotides are TGTGCCAGCAGCGTGGCCCAATGGAACACTGAAGCTTTCTTT.

This clone has more than one count but fewer than ten. The gene calls are TRBV9 and TRBJ2-5; D gene unclear. The V gene lost 0 bases and the J gene lost 5 bases, with 8 bases spanning the gap. The CDR3 length is 13 residues. CDR1 is SGDLS and CDR2 is YYNGEE in the germline V gene. This CDR3 is CASSVEPGETQYF. The CDR3 DNA is TGTGCCAGCAGCGTAGAGCCTGGGGAGACCCAGTACTTC.

This clone was observed a few times. The V gene is TRBV15, the J gene TRBJ2-2; D is uncertain. The germline V gene has CDR1 LNHNV and CDR2 YYDKDF (reference sequence). The CDR3 totals 15 residues. V lost 1 base and J 5 bases, leaving 11 bases between the germline ends. CDR3 in DNA: TGTGCCACCAGCAGAGGCGACCTGCGAACCGGGGAGCTGTTTTTT. Amino acids: CATSRGDLRTGELFF.

The table lists this clone with a few counts. V usage is TRBV4-3 and J usage is TRBJ2-1, with 7 nucleotides matching TRBD1. After removal of 0 bases from V and 2 bases from J, the junction contained 1 base not matched to a gene. Germline assignment: CDR1 LGHNA and CDR2 YSLEER. This CDR3 has 15 amino acids. The CDR3 sequence is CASSQDTGAYNEQFF. CDR3 in DNA: TGCGCCAGCAGCCAAGACACAGGGGCCTACAATGAGCAGTTCTTC.

This clone was observed a handful of times. The chain has TRBV7-9 and TRBJ2-7; D gene uncertain. Trimming stripped 5 bases from V and 5 bases from J, with 10 bases between. The CDR3 has 12 amino acids. Germline CDR1 reads SEHNR; CDR2 reads FQNEAQ (reference sequence). CDR3 coding DNA: TGTGCCAGCAGCCTAGTCAGCCACGAGCAGTACTTC. Residues: CASSLVSHEQYF. The complete variable domain, with remaining parts taken from reference TRBV7-9 and TRBJ2-7, reads DTGVSQNPRHKITKRGQNVTFRCDPISEHNRLYWYRQTLGQGPEFLTYFQNEAQLEKSRLLSDRFSAERPKGSFSTLEIQRTEQGDSAMYLCASSLVSHEQYFGPGTRLTVT.

This clone was seen only a few times. Other DNA sequences of this sample code for an identical CDR3. This CDR3 is CSVGQVYNEQFF. The CDR3 DNA follows: TGCAGCGTTGGACAGGTTTACAATGAGCAGTTCTTC. The gene calls are TRBV29-1 and TRBJ2-1, with TRBD1 as a possible D gene (6 bases). Germline V lookup: CDR1 SQVTM, CDR2 ANQGSEA. Trimming took off 4 bases at V and 4 bases at J, with 8 bases between the two ends. The CDR3 extends over 12 amino acids.

This clone showed up just a few times. The chain uses TRBV10-3 and TRBJ2-1; D possibly uses TRBD1 or TRBD2 (5 bases each). Germline assignment: CDR1 ENHRY and CDR2 SYGVKD. The CDR3 is made up of 17 amino acids. The V gene lost 0 bases and the J gene lost 2 bases, with 14 bases spanning the gap. DNA for the CDR3: TGTGCCATCAGTGAGTCGACGGGGCGGGTGACCTACAATGAGCAGTTCTTC. Residues: CAISESTGRVTYNEQFF.

This clone appeared a few times. The V and J genes are TRBV19 and TRBJ2-3; TRBD2 matches 9 bases. CDR3 length: 15 amino acids. The germline V gene encodes CDR1 LNHDA and CDR2 SQIVND (reference sequence). The J segment lost 2 bases and the V segment lost 8 bases, leaving 8 bases of the junction unmatched. This chain's CDR3 is CASSYPSGVTDTQYF. Written as DNA, the CDR3 is TGTGCCAGTTCCTACCCTAGCGGGGTCACAGATACGCAGTATTTT.

CDR3 amino acids: CASSAEGTYGYTF. In nucleotides, the CDR3 is TGTGCCAGCAGTGCGGAGGGGACCTATGGCTACACCTTC. The chain is built from TRBV6-5 and TRBJ1-2, with TRBD1 as a possible D gene (5 bases). Germline V lookup: CDR1 MNHEY, CDR2 SVGAGI. The V end was cut by 5 bases, the J end by 4 bases, with 11 bases between. The CDR3 length is 13 residues.

The table lists this clone with a few counts. For the CDR3, the DNA is TGTGCCTGGACCATGACAGGGGGAGCTGAAAAACTGTTTTTT. It translates to CAWTMTGGAEKLFF. The rearrangement uses TRBV30 and TRBJ1-4, with TRBD1 matching over 9 bases. Losses at the gene ends were 4 bases for V and 7 bases for J; bases not matched to a gene: 7. Germline CDR1 GTSNPN, CDR2 SVGIG (reference sequence). The CDR3 extends over 14 amino acids.